These T cell receptor beta chains were read from a single sample in a study of T cells in narcolepsy. The protocol was immunoSEQ multiplex PCR, while the TCRdb copy is restricted to in-frame clones and leaves out a portion. In the table there are over 25,000 clones, 86% of which are singletons. The material sequenced was CD45RA- memory CD4+ T cells from PBMCs. The receptors were sampled from a human donor with narcolepsy. Both conserved end residues are part of each CDR3. The D gene is left open where the match is weak. The size entry is marked missing in some rows and otherwise reads once, few, many or a size class.

cdr3_nt cdr3_aa v_call d_call j_call cdr3_length clone_size
TGTGCCAGCAGCCAAACAGGAACTGAAGCTTTCTTT CASSQTGTEAFF TRBV7-9 - TRBJ1-1 12 -
TGTGCTAGTGTTTCAAGCGGGGCGGATACGCAGTATTTT CASVSSGADTQYF TRBV12-5 TRBD2 TRBJ2-3 13 few
TGTGCCATCACACCTCTGTTGGCTGGAAACACCATATATTTT CAITPLLAGNTIYF TRBV10-3 - TRBJ1-3 14 few
TGTGCCAGCAGCTTGGGAGGGATAGGAGAAAAACTGTTTTTT CASSLGGIGEKLFF TRBV5-4 - TRBJ1-4 14 -
TGCGCCAGCAGCCGGGACTTACTAGAGCAGTTCTTC CASSRDLLEQFF TRBV5-1 - TRBJ2-1 12 once
TGTGCCAGCAGCTTAGGTCTGGGCATGGCCCAGCATTTT CASSLGLGMAQHF TRBV7-9 - TRBJ1-5 13 -
TGTGCCAGCAGTTCAGGACAGGGGTGGCAAAAACTGTTTTTT CASSSGQGWQKLFF TRBV28 TRBD1 TRBJ1-4 14 -
TGTGCCAGTAGTTCGCCGGGACAGGGCTACTACGAGCAGTACTTC CASSSPGQGYYEQYF TRBV19 TRBD1 TRBJ2-7 15 -
TGTGCCAGCTCACCACTTACAGGGGAAGAGACCCAGTACTTC CASSPLTGEETQYF TRBV18 TRBD1 TRBJ2-5 14 -
TGTGCCAGCTCACCCCGACAGGGTGGGGGTGAGCAGTTCTTC CASSPRQGGGEQFF TRBV18 TRBD1 TRBJ2-1 14 -
TGTGCCGGAAAAACAGGGGAGAAAGATGATGGCTACACCTTC CAGKTGEKDDGYTF TRBV19 TRBD1 TRBJ1-2 14 once
TGTGCCAGCAGCTCCGCCATCGGACAGCACTACGAGCAGTACTTC CASSSAIGQHYEQYF TRBV7-9 - TRBJ2-7 15 -
TGTGCCAGCAGCTTTGGGTCTCACACTGAAGCTTTCTTT CASSFGSHTEAFF TRBV11-3 - TRBJ1-1 13 -
TGTGCCAGCAGCTCTACGGTAGGCCACCAAGAGACCCAGTACTTC CASSSTVGHQETQYF TRBV7-9 - TRBJ2-5 15 -
TGTGCCAGCAGTGAAGGGATGAACACTGAAGCTTTCTTT CASSEGMNTEAFF TRBV6-1 - TRBJ1-1 13 -
TGTGCCAGCAGCTTTCAACAGGGGGCAGGTGGAAACACCATATATTTT CASSFQQGAGGNTIYF TRBV7-9 TRBD1 TRBJ1-3 16 large
TGTGCCACCAAAAGGGCCGGTGGGCAAGAGACCCAGTACTTC CATKRAGGQETQYF TRBV2 - TRBJ2-5 14 once
TGCGCCAGCAGCCCTTCGCCCCTTTCCCCACCAGATACGCAGTATTTT CASSPSPLSPPDTQYF TRBV5-1 - TRBJ2-3 16 -
TGTGCTAGTGGCACGGACAGAAACACCATATATTTT CASGTDRNTIYF TRBV12-5 - TRBJ1-3 12 -
TGTGCCAGTACTGAGTCTGGGGCCAACGTCCTGACTTTC CASTESGANVLTF TRBV2 - TRBJ2-6 13 -
TGTGCCAGCAGCTCAACGACTGACTCACCCCTCCACTTT CASSSTTDSPLHF TRBV7-7 - TRBJ1-6 13 -
TGTGCCAGCAGCTCCGGTTGGGGACAGAGCTCCTATAATTCACCCCTCCACTTT CASSSGWGQSSYNSPLHF TRBV7-9 TRBD1 TRBJ1-6 18 -
TGTGCCAGCAGCTTAGCGTCCGGGACAGGGGGCTTAGGCTACACCTTC CASSLASGTGGLGYTF TRBV7-9 TRBD1 TRBJ1-2 16 -
TGTGCCAGCAGCTTAAGAGGGGATCAGCCCCAGCATTTT CASSLRGDQPQHF TRBV7-2 - TRBJ1-5 13 -
TGCGCCAGCAGCCAAGGGTACAGGGCTTACGAGCAGTACTTC CASSQGYRAYEQYF TRBV4-3 - TRBJ2-7 14 -
TGCGCCAGCAGCTTCGGGGATGCGAGCGGCCAAGAGACCCAGTACTTC CASSFGDASGQETQYF TRBV5-1 - TRBJ2-5 16 -
TGTGCCAGCAGCTTTGTCAGTGACACAGATACGCAGTATTTT CASSFVSDTDTQYF TRBV7-9 - TRBJ2-3 14 -
TGTGCCAGCAGCTTAGATCTAACAGGGAGGAAATCACCCCTCCACTTT CASSLDLTGRKSPLHF TRBV7-9 - TRBJ1-6 16 -
TGTGCCAGCACCCCGACAGGTGGAAACACTGAAGCTTTCTTT CASTPTGGNTEAFF TRBV5-4 - TRBJ1-1 14 -
TGTGCCAGCAGCTTGGACCCCATAAGGGGCACTGAAGCTTTCTTT CASSLDPIRGTEAFF TRBV5-8 - TRBJ1-1 15 -
TGTGCCAGCTGCTCCTTGGGGGGACCCAGAGAGACCCAGTACTTC CASCSLGGPRETQYF TRBV2 - TRBJ2-5 15 -
TGTGCCAGCACTTTGACAGGGATCACTGAAGCTTTCTTT CASTLTGITEAFF TRBV6-1 TRBD1 TRBJ1-1 13 -
TGTGCCAGCAGTCTTCGGACATTCTCCTACAATGAGCAGTTCTTC CASSLRTFSYNEQFF TRBV27 - TRBJ2-1 15 few
TGTGCCAGCAGTGCCCCAATGGGCACCGGGGAGCTGTTTTTT CASSAPMGTGELFF TRBV2 - TRBJ2-2 14 -
TGTGCCAGCAGCTTGGTGGGACAGGGGTACACAGATACGCAGTATTTT CASSLVGQGYTDTQYF TRBV5-5 TRBD1 TRBJ2-3 16 -
TGTGCCAGCAGTAGGACCCACAAAGAGACCCAGTACTTC CASSRTHKETQYF TRBV6-6 - TRBJ2-5 13 -
TGCGCCAGCAATCGGGACCGGCCCCAGAACACTGAAGCTTTCTTT CASNRDRPQNTEAFF TRBV5-1 - TRBJ1-1 15 once
TGTGTCAGAAGCTTAGGGACGGCGCCCTTTAGCACAGATACGCAGTATTTT CVRSLGTAPFSTDTQYF TRBV7-5 - TRBJ2-3 17 once
TGTGCCAGCAGTGAACTCGGACAGGGGTATGAAAAACTGTTTTTT CASSELGQGYEKLFF TRBV6-1 TRBD1 TRBJ1-4 15 -
TGTGCCAGTAGTACGGCGACAGGGAGTAACACTGAAGCTTTCTTT CASSTATGSNTEAFF TRBV19 TRBD1 TRBJ1-1 15 -
TGCGCCAGTTCGACAGGGGAAGATACGCAGTATTTT CASSTGEDTQYF TRBV5-1 TRBD1 TRBJ2-3 12 -
TGTGCCAGCAGTGAAGAGGCAGGGGGCAATGGCTACACCTTC CASSEEAGGNGYTF TRBV6-1 TRBD1 TRBJ1-2 14 -
TGTGCCAGCAGTATACAGGGAGGGGGTCAAGAGACCCAGTACTTC CASSIQGGGQETQYF TRBV2 - TRBJ2-5 15 -
TGTGCCCCGGGCCGACACCGGGACACACTCTCCTATAATTCACCCCTCCACTTT CAPGRHRDTLSYNSPLHF TRBV27 - TRBJ1-6 18 -
TGTGCCAGCAGGAGTACTAGGGTTGGGGCCAACGTCCTGACTTTC CASRSTRVGANVLTF TRBV6-5 - TRBJ2-6 15 -
TGTGCCAGCAGTGGAAGCGGGTACACTGAAGCTTTCTTT CASSGSGYTEAFF TRBV2 - TRBJ1-1 13 -
TGTGCCAGCAGTTTATCGGTAGCGGGGTCCCAAGAGACCCAGTACTTC CASSLSVAGSQETQYF TRBV27 TRBD2 TRBJ2-5 16 -
TGTGCCATCAGCACCTCCGGGACAGGAAATTATTTT CAISTSGTGNYF TRBV10-3 TRBD1 TRBJ2-3 12 -
TGTGCCAGCAGCCCTAAGAGACAGTCTGGGGCCAACGTCCTGACTTTC CASSPKRQSGANVLTF TRBV14 - TRBJ2-6 16 -
TGCGCCAGCAGTGAGTCCGCCCTGACAGGGGCCACTGAAGCTTTCTTT CASSESALTGATEAFF TRBV10-2 TRBD1 TRBJ1-1 16 once
TGTGCCAGCACCACCGCGGGGGGAGTAGGAGGCTACACCTTC CASTTAGGVGGYTF TRBV6-5 - TRBJ1-2 14 -
TGTGCCAGCAGTTACCTTAGTGGGACTAGATTGGATACGCAGTATTTT CASSYLSGTRLDTQYF TRBV6-5 TRBD2 TRBJ2-3 16 -
TGTGCCAGCAGTTTTCCGGGACAGGGGATCTACGAGCAGTACTTC CASSFPGQGIYEQYF TRBV6-6 TRBD1 TRBJ2-7 15 -
TGTGCCAGCAGCCCCCACGGGACTAGCACAGATACGCAGTATTTT CASSPHGTSTDTQYF TRBV7-9 - TRBJ2-3 15 -
TGTGCCAGCAGTTTCAGGACAGGGCGGGCTTTCTTT CASSFRTGRAFF TRBV28 TRBD1 TRBJ1-1 12 few
TGTGCCAGCAGCTCAGGACAGGGGGTTGACACTGAAGCTTTCTTT CASSSGQGVDTEAFF TRBV5-4 TRBD1 TRBJ1-1 15 -
TGTGCCATCACCGAGAATCTGGGCTATAATTCACCCCTCCACTTT CAITENLGYNSPLHF TRBV10-3 - TRBJ1-6 15 -